These T cell receptor beta chains were read from a single sample in a study of shared clonotypes between healthy human individuals. The data were produced by immunoSEQ multiplex PCR, yet TCRdb's version contains in-frame clones alone and is incomplete. The sample has about 2.2 million clones, about 93% seen once. Sequenced input: naive CD8+ T cells from PBMCs. These receptors came from a man aged 18 to 29 in good health. Some clones in this sample may be carry-over from other donors' samples. Both conserved end residues are part of each CDR3. The D gene is left open where the match is weak. A clone size is listed for some rows: how often the clone was seen (once, few, many), or a class if it is expanded.

.,TRBV27,TRBJ1-5,.,TGTGCCAGCAGTCCGGGACTTAGCAATCAGCCCCAGCATTTT,CASSPGLSNQPQHF
.,TRBV9,TRBJ2-1,.,TGTGCCAGCAGCGTAGTGGACAGCTCCTACAATGAGCAGTTCTTC,CASSVVDSSYNEQFF
.,TRBV2,TRBJ1-2,.,TGTGCCAGCAGTGAACTGAACAGAGGGACGACTTATGGCTACACCTTC,CASSELNRGTTYGYTF
few,TRBV10-3,TRBJ2-2,.,TGTGCCATCAGTGAGCTTAACGGGGAGCTGTTTTTT,CAISELNGELFF
once,TRBV7-9,TRBJ2-7,.,TGTGCCAGCAGCTTAGGGGGGCAGTCCTACGAGCAGTACTTC,CASSLGGQSYEQYF
.,TRBV2,TRBJ2-1,TRBD2,TGTGCCAGCATCGGGTTCCGGGAGGACTCCTACAATGAGCAGTTCTTC,CASIGFREDSYNEQFF
.,TRBV27,TRBJ1-1,.,TGTGCCACCAGGGCAGGGTACGAGGCTTTCTTT,CATRAGYEAFF
.,TRBV7-3,TRBJ2-1,.,TGTGCCAGCAGCTTAAGCGGTGGGACCTCCAATGAGCAGTTCTTC,CASSLSGGTSNEQFF
.,TRBV6-5,TRBJ1-1,.,TGTGCCAGCACCCAACGAGGGATTGACACTGAAGCTTTCTTT,CASTQRGIDTEAFF
.,TRBV29-1,TRBJ2-1,.,TGCAGCGCCGTCGCCGGTAATGAGCAGTTCTTC,CSAVAGNEQFF
.,TRBV15,TRBJ1-2,.,TGTGCCACCAGCAGGGCCCCCTTCGGGGGCTACACCTTC,CATSRAPFGGYTF
.,TRBV7-9,TRBJ1-4,.,TGTGCCAGCAGCTTAGGAGGGTTAGGCAGGGTCGAAAAACTGTTTTTT,CASSLGGLGRVEKLFF
.,TRBV7-2,TRBJ2-3,.,TGTGCCAGCAGCCCCGGGGTAGCCGCAGATACGCAGTATTTT,CASSPGVAADTQYF
once,TRBV25-1,TRBJ2-7,TRBD2,TGTGCCAGCAGTGAATTGGCGGGAGGGCCCTACGAGCAGTACTTC,CASSELAGGPYEQYF